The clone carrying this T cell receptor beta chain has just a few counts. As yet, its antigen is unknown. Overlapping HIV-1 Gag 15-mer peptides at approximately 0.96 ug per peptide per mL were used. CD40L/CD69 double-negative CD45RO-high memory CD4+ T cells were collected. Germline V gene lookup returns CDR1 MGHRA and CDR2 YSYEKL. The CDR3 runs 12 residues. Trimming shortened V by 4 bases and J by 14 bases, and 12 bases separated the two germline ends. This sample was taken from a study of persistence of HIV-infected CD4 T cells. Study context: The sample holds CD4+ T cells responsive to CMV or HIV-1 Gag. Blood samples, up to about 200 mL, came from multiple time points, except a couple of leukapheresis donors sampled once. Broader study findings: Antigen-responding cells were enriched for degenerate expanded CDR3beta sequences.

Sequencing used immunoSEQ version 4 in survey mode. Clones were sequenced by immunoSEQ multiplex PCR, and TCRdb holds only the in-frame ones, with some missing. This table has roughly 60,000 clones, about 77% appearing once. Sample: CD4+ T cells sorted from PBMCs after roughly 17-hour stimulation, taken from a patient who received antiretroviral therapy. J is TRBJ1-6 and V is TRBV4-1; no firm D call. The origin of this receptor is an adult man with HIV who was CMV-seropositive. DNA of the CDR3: TGCGCCAGCAGCCCTCAAGCGGAGTCCCTCCACTTT. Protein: CASSPQAESLHF.